A single sample gave rise to the 17 T cell receptor beta chains below, sequenced in a study of response to subunit inactivated influenza vaccine. Via MiXCR, TCRdb re-called the RT-PCR reads, giving one row per CDR3 protein. The repertoire holds about 800,000 distinct CDR3 sequences, around 20% seen once, with about 10% in the top ten. Sequences were derived from PBMCs from blood, sampled 5 days after vaccination. The receptors here all came from a man aged 45-65 years who received an inactivated influenza vaccine.

This chain connects TRBV25-1 to TRBJ2-6; D perhaps matches TRBD1 (5 bases). V dropped 2 bases and J dropped 10 bases, with 9 bases sitting between them. The CDR3 loop spans 13 amino acids. CDR1 is MGHDK, CDR2 SYGVNS, per germline. DNA of the CDR3: TGTGCCAGCAGTGAAACAGGCTTTAACGTCCTGACTTTC. This encodes CASSETGFNVLTF.

The rearrangement links TRBV11-2 to TRBJ2-7; 12 bases agree with TRBD2. The CDR3 extends over 16 amino acids. The germline V gene has CDR1 SGHAT and CDR2 FQNNGV. J lost 1 base, V lost 5 bases, and 6 bases had no gene match. The CDR3 nucleotides read TGTGCCAGCAGCCTGACTAGCGGGAGAGGATCCTACGAGCAGTACTTC. This gives the protein CASSLTSGRGSYEQYF.

V is TRBV15 and J is TRBJ2-7; D ambiguous. Trimming pared 8 bases from V and 3 bases from J, leaving 20 bases between. This CDR3 spans 15 amino acids. Germline V lookup: CDR1 LNHNV, CDR2 YYDKDF (reference sequence). CDR3 region: CATSALLPAIYEQYF. CDR3 sequence (DNA): TGTGCCACCTCGGCCCTCTTACCCGCTATCTACGAGCAGTACTTC.

This clonotype was observed a handful of times. The genes are TRBV5-1 and TRBJ1-2, with 7 bases aligning to TRBD1. The CDR3 contains 16 residues. V shed 0 bases and J 8 bases; nucleotides not matched to a gene: 13. Germline loops: CDR1 SGHRS, CDR2 YFSETQ. Here the CDR3 DNA reads TGCGCCAGCAGCTTGGAGGCAGGGGGAGGTACAGGCGGCTACACCTTC. Translated, it gives CASSLEAGGGTGGYTF.

The V call is TRBV10-3, the J call TRBJ2-7, with a tentative D call TRBD2 (6 bases). The V gene lost 8 bases and the J gene lost 0 bases, with 11 bases spanning the gap. The CDR3 runs to 13 residues. Looked up from germline, CDR1 is ENHRY and CDR2 is SYGVKD. The DNA for the CDR3 is TGTGCCATCCACCCCGGGAGCTCCTACGAGCAGTACTTC. Its protein is CAIHPGSSYEQYF.

This clonotype was seen a few times. This chain links TRBV10-3 with TRBJ1-6; unclear D gene. Germline V CDR1 and CDR2: ENHRY, SYGVKD. The V end lost 2 bases, the J end lost 5 bases, and 7 bases lay between the germline ends. The CDR3 is 14 amino acids. CDR3 in DNA: TGTGCCATCAGTGAGGTCTCAAATAATTCACCCCTCCACTTT. Its protein product is CAISEVSNNSPLHF.

The chain carries TRBV5-1 and TRBJ2-7, with 10 bases that match TRBD2. The CDR3 length is 15 residues. Germline V gives CDR1 SGHRS, CDR2 YFSETQ. Unmatched junction bases numbered 4, after V lost 4 bases and J lost 0 bases. CDR3 in DNA: TGCGCCAGCAGCCGCACTAGCGGGGACTCCTACGAGCAGTACTTC. It codes for CASSRTSGDSYEQYF.

This rearrangement joins TRBV12-3 or TRBV12-4 to TRBJ2-5; the D gene is possibly TRBD2 (6 bases). The V and J ends lost 0 bases and 7 bases respectively, with 15 bases between them. The CDR3 loop spans 15 amino acids. The CDR3 protein is CASSLAGGRMWTQYF. The CDR3 coding sequence is TGTGCCAGCAGTTTAGCGGGGGGAAGGATGTGGACCCAGTACTTC.

This clonotype was picked up a small number of times. The chain has TRBV12-3 or TRBV12-4 and TRBJ2-3, with 8 bases identical to TRBD2. This CDR3 is built from 15 residues. After removal of 3 bases from V and 2 bases from J, the junction contained 4 bases not matched to a gene. CDR3 sequence (DNA): TGTGCCAGCAGTTTTACTAGCGGAACCACAGATACGCAGTATTTT. Encoded protein: CASSFTSGTTDTQYF.

The chain recombines TRBV5-1 with TRBJ2-5; 12 bases are shared with TRBD2. Trimming took 2 bases from V and 4 from J; bases not matched to a gene: 6. CDR1 and CDR2 (germline): SGHRS, YFSETQ. This CDR3 has 16 residues. Here the CDR3 DNA reads TGCGCCAGCAGCTTCCAGACTAGCGGGGGCGGAGAGACCCAGTACTTC. Amino acids: CASSFQTSGGGETQYF.

This clonotype was seen a handful of times. The chain employs TRBV20-1 and TRBJ1-5; maybe TRBD1 (5 bases). Germline values: CDR1 DFQATT, CDR2 SNEGSKA (reference sequence). Between the trimmed V and J ends, which lost 7 bases and 6 bases, there was a span of 25 bases. The length of the CDR3 is 16 residues. As DNA, the CDR3 is TGCAGTGTTACCGACCAGGGCCCCACAGTATCTCAGCCCCAGCATTTT. Translating it yields CSVTDQGPTVSQPQHF.

There are a few counts of this clonotype. The V gene is TRBV29-1, the J gene TRBJ2-1; possibly TRBD2 for D (6 bases). V was clipped by 4 bases and J by 8 bases, with 12 bases between them. CDR1 and CDR2 (germline): SQVTM, ANQGSEA. This CDR3 is built from 12 residues. CDR3 in amino acids: CSVVDWGDEQFF. The CDR3 DNA is TGCAGCGTTGTTGACTGGGGGGATGAGCAGTTCTTC.

This chain connects TRBV7-2 to TRBJ1-4; D possibly corresponds to TRBD1 (5 bases). Trimming pared 5 bases from V and 5 bases from J, leaving 12 bases between. Germline CDR1 SGHTA, CDR2 FQGNSA. The CDR3 runs to 14 residues. The CDR3 loop is CASSRGPTNEKLFF. In nucleotides, the CDR3 is TGTGCCAGCAGCAGGGGACCGACGAATGAAAAACTGTTTTTT.

The chain has TRBV7-8 and TRBJ2-2; D is perhaps TRBD2 (6 bases). Trimming shortened V by 6 bases and J by 7 bases, and 15 bases separated the two germline ends. The CDR3 runs to 14 residues. Per germline, CDR1 SGHVS and CDR2 FQNEAQ. The CDR3 nucleotides are TGTGCCAGCAGGGGCGACCAGGGAGGCGGGGAGCTGTTTTTT. It specifies CASRGDQGGGELFF.

In this sample, this clonotype turned up a few times. The chain combines TRBV6-5 with TRBJ2-7; a possible D gene is TRBD1 (6 bases). The germline V gene has CDR1 MNHEY and CDR2 SVGAGI. Trimming removed 0 bases at V and 5 bases at J, with 17 bases between. The CDR3 sequence is 16 residues long. The CDR3 loop reads CASSYSYRDRFHEQYF. The CDR3 nucleotides read TGTGCCAGCAGTTACTCCTACAGGGACCGGTTCCACGAGCAGTACTTC.

The CDR3 nucleotides read TGTGCCAGCAGTTATGAGGACAAGCTCAGAAAAGAGACCCAGTACTTC. The encoded protein is CASSYEDKLRKETQYF. The gene calls are TRBV6-2 or TRBV6-3 and TRBJ2-5, with a weak D call TRBD1 (5 bases). Looked up from germline, CDR1 is MNHEY and CDR2 is SVGEGT. The CDR3 has 16 amino acids. The V gene lost 3 bases and the J gene lost 3 bases, with 17 bases spanning the gap.

The table lists this clonotype with a count of one. The chain employs TRBV10-3 and TRBJ1-1; D perhaps matches TRBD1 (6 bases). V was clipped by 4 bases and J by 4 bases, with 13 bases between them. CDR3 size: 14 residues. Germline V lookup: CDR1 ENHRY, CDR2 SYGVKD. In nucleotides, the CDR3 is TGTGCCATCAGTGGTGGGGGGCTGGGCACTGAAGCTTTCTTT. It codes for CAISGGGLGTEAFF.